One and the same sample provided the 30 T cell receptor beta chains below, sequenced in a study of shared T cell receptors in the human thymus. The protocol was immunoSEQ multiplex PCR, while the TCRdb copy is restricted to in-frame clones and leaves out a portion. The table includes hundreds of thousands of clones, 85% to 95% detected once. Sequenced input: thymocytes. The receptors originated from a human donor.

This chain links TRBV19 with TRBJ2-3; 13 positions match TRBD2. Trimming removed 7 bases from V and 5 bases from J; junction bases left unmatched: 9. CDR1 and CDR2 from the germline V gene are LNHDA and SQIVND (reference sequence). The CDR3 sequence is 16 residues long. The CDR3 reads CASTSPGLAGRDTQYF. As DNA, the CDR3 is TGTGCCAGTACCTCACCGGGACTAGCGGGAAGAGATACGCAGTATTTT.

The chain is built from TRBV14 and TRBJ2-7; D is undetermined. The CDR3 is made up of 14 amino acids. From germline, CDR1 is SGHDN and CDR2 FVKESK. Deletions cut 0 bases from V and 2 bases from J, with 8 bases between. The CDR3 nucleotides read TGTGCCAGCAGCCAAGATAGGTGCCCCTACGAGCAGTACTTC. Its translation is CASSQDRCPYEQYF.

The V gene is TRBV29-1, the J gene TRBJ2-7, with a weak D call TRBD2 (5 bases). This CDR3 is 11 amino acids long. V lost 4 bases to trimming and J lost 4 bases, with 8 bases between them. The germline CDR1 and CDR2 sequences are SQVTM and ANQGSEA. In nucleotides, the CDR3 is TGCAGCGTTGGGGAGAGATACGAGCAGTACTTC. Translation: CSVGERYEQYF.

V gene TRBV2 combines with J gene TRBJ2-1; no reliable D call. Germline-derived CDR1 and CDR2 are SNHLY and FYNNEI. The CDR3 is 11 amino acids. V was trimmed by 7 bases and J by 5 bases, leaving 6 bases between them. CDR3 sequence reads: CASTLNNEQFF. CDR3 sequence (DNA): TGTGCCAGCACACTTAACAATGAGCAGTTCTTC.

The V gene is TRBV5-1, the J gene TRBJ2-7, with 10 positions matching TRBD2. The CDR3 sequence is 16 residues long. Trimming cost V 4 bases and J 1 base; bases outside gene matches: 8. The germline CDR1 and CDR2 sequences are SGHRS and YFSETQ. The CDR3 here is CASSPLLAGGSYEQYF. The CDR3, as DNA: TGCGCCAGCAGCCCCTTGTTAGCGGGAGGATCCTACGAGCAGTACTTC.

This chain uses TRBV12-5 with TRBJ2-3, with 12 bases that match TRBD2. CDR1 LGHNT and CDR2 FRNRAP come from the germline V gene. Unmatched junction bases numbered 3, after V lost 3 bases and J lost 2 bases. CDR3 size: 16 residues. CDR3 loop: CASGFGLAGNTDTQYF. In nucleotides, the CDR3 is TGTGCTAGTGGTTTCGGACTAGCGGGAAACACAGATACGCAGTATTTT.

The chain combines TRBV4-1 with TRBJ1-2; 9 positions match TRBD1. The CDR3 consists of 16 residues. Germline CDR1 MGHRA, CDR2 YSYEKL. V lost 0 bases to trimming and J lost 3 bases; unmatched junction nucleotides: 5. CDR3 DNA: TGCGCCAGCAGCCAAGAGGGGACAGGGCTGCACTATGGCTACACCTTC. Translation: CASSQEGTGLHYGYTF.

The J gene is TRBJ2-2, the V gene TRBV27; D is tentatively TRBD1 or TRBD2 (6 bases each). With 6 bases removed from V and 2 bases from J, the gap between germline ends came to 13 bases. Germline V gives CDR1 MNHEY, CDR2 SMNVEV (reference sequence). The CDR3 is made up of 15 amino acids. The CDR3 DNA reads as TGTGCCAGCAGGGTGGGGGGCGAAAACACCGGGGAGCTGTTTTTT. Amino acids: CASRVGGENTGELFF.

The gene calls are TRBV5-4 and TRBJ2-2, with D perhaps matching TRBD1 (6 bases). CDR3 length: 14 residues. Germline CDR1 reads SGHNT; CDR2 reads YYREEE (reference sequence). V shed 4 bases and J shed 1 base, with 8 bases lying between them. CDR3 DNA: TGTGCCAGCAGCCCGGGACAGAACACCGGGGAGCTGTTTTTT. Protein: CASSPGQNTGELFF.

The V call is TRBV4-3, the J call TRBJ2-2; TRBD1 or TRBD2 may be the D gene (5 bases each). The CDR3 covers 16 residues. Germline CDR1 and CDR2: LGHNA and YSLEER. Trimming shortened V by 5 bases and J by 5 bases, and 18 bases separated the two germline ends. In nucleotides, the CDR3 is TGCGCCAGCAGCTGGACCTTGAGGGGAATTACCGGGGAGCTGTTTTTT. The encoded protein is CASSWTLRGITGELFF.

The chain uses TRBV9 and TRBJ1-2; no reliable D call. The CDR3 has 14 residues. Deletions cut 3 bases from V and 4 bases from J, with 13 bases between. Germline values: CDR1 SGDLS, CDR2 YYNGEE. The CDR3 protein is CASSATRNLYGYTF. The DNA of the CDR3 is TGTGCCAGCAGCGCAACCCGGAACCTCTATGGCTACACCTTC.

This sequence joins TRBV11-2 and TRBJ1-3; D call uncertain. V was pared by 2 bases and J by 4 bases, with 15 bases between. CDR3 size: 16 residues. Germline V gives CDR1 SGHAT, CDR2 FQNNGV. The CDR3 DNA is TGTGCCAGCAGCTTAAGGGAGGAGTTCGGGGGAAACACCATATATTTT. It specifies CASSLREEFGGNTIYF.

The V gene is TRBV9, the J gene TRBJ2-1; 11 bases agree with TRBD2. This CDR3 is built from 18 residues. Germline V gives CDR1 SGDLS, CDR2 YYNGEE. The V gene end was trimmed by 4 bases and the J gene end by 4 bases; junction bases not matched to a gene: 13. CDR3 region: CASSSSSIAGGGYNEQFF. DNA of the CDR3: TGTGCCAGCAGCTCTAGCTCAATAGCGGGAGGGGGGTACAATGAGCAGTTCTTC.

Concerning this clone itself: The same CDR3 also results from other DNA sequences found in this sample. CDR3 in DNA: TGTGCCAGCAGCCCTATCAGGGGACGCAAACCAATAGGGGGAGGCATTCAGCCCCAGCATTTT. Its translation is CASSPIRGRKPIGGGIQPQHF. The gene calls are TRBV27 and TRBJ1-5; possible D gene TRBD1, 6 bases. The length of the CDR3 is 21 residues. Per the germline V gene, CDR1 is MNHEY and CDR2 is SMNVEV (reference sequence). V lost 6 bases and J lost 6, with 36 bases in between.

This chain uses TRBV6-5 with TRBJ1-4; no reliable D call. The CDR3 runs 14 residues. V lost 6 bases and J 2 bases, leaving 10 bases between the germline ends. The germline V gene has CDR1 MNHEY and CDR2 SVGAGI. The CDR3, as DNA: TGTGCCAGCAGAGGCCCCGCTACTAATGAAAAACTGTTTTTT. Residues: CASRGPATNEKLFF.

This clone was counted a single time. The chain uses TRBV5-1 and TRBJ2-1, with D uncertain. This CDR3 is built from 18 residues. Trimming cost V 3 bases and J 3 bases, with 22 bases left between them. The germline V gene has CDR1 SGHRS and CDR2 YFSETQ. Written as DNA, the CDR3 is TGCGCCAGCAGCTCCGGGCCCCCGAAAAACTACTACTACAATGAGCAGTTCTTC. Amino acid sequence: CASSSGPPKNYYYNEQFF.

The chain couples TRBV14 to TRBJ1-1, with D perhaps matching TRBD1 (5 bases). The V gene's germline CDR1 is SGHDN and CDR2 FVKESK. Trimming removed 3 bases at V and 3 bases at J, with 17 bases between. This CDR3 has 16 amino acids. CDR3 protein: CASSHRPRGVDTEAFF. For the CDR3, the DNA is TGTGCCAGCAGCCATCGACCTCGGGGCGTGGACACTGAAGCTTTCTTT.

The chain is built from TRBV7-2 and TRBJ1-2; D is ambiguous. Germline V gene data show CDR1 as SGHTA and CDR2 as FQGNSA. Trimming took off 7 bases at V and 2 bases at J, with 17 bases between the two ends. The CDR3 is 15 amino acids. This CDR3 reads CASTPDGWRNYGYTF. As DNA, the CDR3 is TGTGCCAGCACCCCCGACGGTTGGCGAAACTATGGCTACACCTTC. The whole variable domain, remainder taken from reference TRBV7-2 and TRBJ1-2, is GAGVSQSPSNKVTEKGKDVELRCDPISGHTALYWYRQSLGQGLEFLIYFQGNSAPDKSGLPSDRFSAERTGGSVSTLTIQRTQQEDSAVYLCASTPDGWRNYGYTFGSGTRLTVV.

The chain recombines TRBV6-5 with TRBJ2-4; D is unclear. CDR3 size: 11 residues. Germline CDR1 is MNHEY and CDR2 is SVGAGI. Trimming pared 10 bases from V and 8 bases from J, leaving 12 bases between. The CDR3 is CATQSRDIQYF. The CDR3 nucleotides are TGTGCCACCCAATCAAGGGACATTCAGTACTTC.

The chain combines TRBV30 with TRBJ2-7, with D possibly TRBD2 on 5 matching bases. Looked up from germline, CDR1 is GTSNPN and CDR2 is SVGIG (reference sequence). With 4 bases removed from V and 9 bases from J, the gap between germline ends came to 22 bases. The length of the CDR3 is 14 residues. Here the CDR3 reads CAWTGRRKESGQYF. CDR3 in DNA: TGTGCCTGGACCGGCAGGCGCAAAGAAAGCGGGCAGTACTTC. The whole variable domain, filled in from reference TRBV30 and TRBJ2-7, reads SQTIHQWPATLVQPVGSPLSLECTVEGTSNPNLYWYRQAAGRGLQLLFYSVGIGQISSEVPQNLSASRPQDRQFILSSKKLLLSDSGFYLCAWTGRRKESGQYFGPGTRLTVT.

This chain uses TRBV5-4 with TRBJ2-3; TRBD2 might be the D (8 bases). Trimming left V 3 bases short and J 0 bases short, with 20 bases between. Germline loops: CDR1 SGHNT, CDR2 YYREEE (reference sequence). The CDR3 length is 18 residues. The CDR3 here is CASSSISGGTESTDTQYF. CDR3 DNA: TGTGCCAGCAGCTCTATCTCGGGGGGGACAGAAAGCACAGATACGCAGTATTTT.

The genes are TRBV25-1 and TRBJ2-3; D call uncertain. V was clipped by 4 bases and J by 2 bases, with 16 bases between them. From germline, CDR1 is MGHDK and CDR2 SYGVNS. This CDR3 region has 16 residues. CDR3 sequence reads: CASSAVDKGYTDTQYF. The CDR3 DNA reads TGTGCCAGCAGTGCAGTCGATAAAGGGTACACAGATACGCAGTATTTT.

This clone was seen a single time. This sequence joins TRBV29-1 and TRBJ2-3; 8 bases are a match to TRBD2. Germline V gene lookup returns CDR1 SQVTM and CDR2 ANQGSEA. There are 16 residues in the CDR3. V shed 4 bases and J 2 bases; nucleotides not matched to a gene: 11. The CDR3 DNA sequence: TGCAGCGTTGCTAGTACTAGCGGTAAGGACACAGATACGCAGTATTTT. Translating it yields CSVASTSGKDTDTQYF.

V gene TRBV28 combines with J gene TRBJ1-1; D not resolved. Trimming stripped 7 bases from V and 0 bases from J, with 18 bases between. In germline, CDR1 is MDHEN, CDR2 SYDVKM. The length of the CDR3 is 16 residues. The CDR3 DNA follows: TGTGCCAGCACTCTAAGTCCGAAAAATTTGAACACTGAAGCTTTCTTT. This translates into CASTLSPKNLNTEAFF.

The chain combines TRBV6-4 with TRBJ2-7; perhaps TRBD1 as D (5 bases). The CDR3 runs 14 residues. V was cut by 6 bases and J by 5 bases, with 17 bases left in between. Looked up from germline, CDR1 is MRHNA and CDR2 is SNTAGT. The CDR3 region has the DNA TGTGCCAGCAGCCTGGGGCTGCCCCCCCACGAGCAGTACTTC. This sequence encodes CASSLGLPPHEQYF.

The genes are TRBV4-3 and TRBJ1-2; D is perhaps TRBD1 (6 bases). The V gene's germline CDR1 is LGHNA and CDR2 YSLEER. The CDR3 extends over 18 amino acids. Trimming removed 0 bases from V and 8 bases from J, with 25 bases in between. The CDR3: CASSQEGRDKADSWGYTF. The CDR3 DNA is TGCGCCAGCAGCCAAGAGGGACGGGACAAGGCGGATTCTTGGGGCTACACCTTC.

The rearrangement joins TRBV7-8 to TRBJ1-5; 9 bases line up with TRBD1. V was clipped by 7 bases and J by 6 bases; unmatched bases: 13. Germline V gene lookup returns CDR1 SGHVS and CDR2 FQNEAQ. This CDR3 has 16 amino acids. In DNA, the CDR3 is TGTGCCAGCAACCCATTGAGGGACAGGGACGTTCAGCCCCAGCATTTT. Translation gives CASNPLRDRDVQPQHF.

Only one count was recorded for this clone. The chain combines TRBV13 with TRBJ1-1, with 7 bases fitting TRBD1. The CDR3 runs to 14 residues. The V segment lost 3 bases and the J segment 4 bases; nucleotides outside the gene matches: 5. Germline V gives CDR1 PRHDT, CDR2 FYEKMQ (reference sequence). Here the CDR3 reads CASSLGRGATEAFF. The CDR3 region has the DNA TGTGCCAGCAGCTTGGGCAGGGGGGCCACTGAAGCTTTCTTT.

The chain couples TRBV27 to TRBJ1-1; no clear D gene. This CDR3 is 15 amino acids long. Germline V gene data show CDR1 as MNHEY and CDR2 as SMNVEV (reference sequence). Trimming shortened V by 5 bases and J by 5 bases, and 18 bases separated the two germline ends. The CDR3 here is CASSPPPDTETEAFF. Written as DNA, the CDR3 is TGTGCCAGCAGTCCCCCTCCTGACACAGAAACTGAAGCTTTCTTT.

The V and J genes are TRBV7-9 and TRBJ1-1, with D uncertain. Trimming left V 5 bases short and J 11 bases short, with 15 bases between. CDR3 length: 12 amino acids. In germline, CDR1 is SEHNR, CDR2 FQNEAQ (reference sequence). CDR3 in amino acids: CASSLIGPGAFF. The CDR3 region has the DNA TGTGCCAGCAGCCTCATAGGCCCGGGGGCTTTCTTT. Together with reference TRBV7-9 and TRBJ1-1, the CDR3 gives the full variable domain: DTGVSQNPRHKITKRGQNVTFRCDPISEHNRLYWYRQTLGQGPEFLTYFQNEAQLEKSRLLSDRFSAERPKGSFSTLEIQRTEQGDSAMYLCASSLIGPGAFFGQGTRLTVV.